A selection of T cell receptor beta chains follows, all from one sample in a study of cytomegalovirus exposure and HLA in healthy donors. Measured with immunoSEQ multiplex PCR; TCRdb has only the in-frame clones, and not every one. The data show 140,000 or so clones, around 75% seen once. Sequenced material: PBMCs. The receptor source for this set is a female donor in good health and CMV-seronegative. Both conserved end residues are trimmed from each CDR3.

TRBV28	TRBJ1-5	ASSLDRTKSNQPQH
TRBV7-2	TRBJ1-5	ASSLGPFQPQH
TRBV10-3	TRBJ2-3	AISESIAAYSTDTQY
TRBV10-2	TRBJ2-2	ASGSGVNTGELF
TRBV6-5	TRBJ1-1	ASSRGLRLNTEAF
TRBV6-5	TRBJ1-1	ASSLQGGAEAF
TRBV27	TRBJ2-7	ASSLQDRGVHEQY
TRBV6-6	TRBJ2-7	ASSLTGDEQY
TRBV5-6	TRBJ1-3	ASSLFGNTIY
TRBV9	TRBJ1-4	ASSVAGGLSEKLF
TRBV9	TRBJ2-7	ASSVGATGLYEQY
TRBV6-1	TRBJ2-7	ASSEEGDGTNYEQY
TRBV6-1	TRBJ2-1	ASSERGNPYNEQF
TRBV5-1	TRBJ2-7	ASGYRVGDYEQY
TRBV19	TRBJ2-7	ASSMDLGNEQY
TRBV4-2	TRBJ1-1	ASSHRTGQDTEAF
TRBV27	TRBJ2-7	ASSSRQSYEQY
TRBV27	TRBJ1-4	ASSFSTVENEKLF
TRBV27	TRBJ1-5	ASSLDRDNQPQH
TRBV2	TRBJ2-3	ASRAGADTQY
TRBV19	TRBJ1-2	ASSRQGNNYGYT
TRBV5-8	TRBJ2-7	ASSPGLVYEQY
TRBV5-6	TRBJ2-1	ASRPVQGHNEQF
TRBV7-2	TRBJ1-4	ASSLGGVEKLF
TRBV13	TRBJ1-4	ASSSHRAEKLF
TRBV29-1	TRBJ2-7	SVEVSSYEQY
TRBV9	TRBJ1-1	ASSVGTGGPLGTEAF
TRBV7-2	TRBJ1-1	ASSLVALNTEAF
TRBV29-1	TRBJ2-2	SVEGPTLTGELF
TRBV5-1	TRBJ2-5	ASSGGLAGGPASETQY
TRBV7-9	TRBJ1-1	ASSLVTLTEAF
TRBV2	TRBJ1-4	ASRAGTGGEKLF
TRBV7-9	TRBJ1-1	ASSLVPVNTEAF
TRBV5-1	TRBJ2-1	ASSLASSGSLYYNEQF
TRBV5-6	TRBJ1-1	ASSFLTKWDSIPT